The rows below give T cell receptor beta chains drawn from one sample of a study of siplizumab effects on memory and regulatory T cells. The method was immunoSEQ multiplex PCR; TCRdb's version includes in-frame clones alone and lacks a portion of them. In the table there are 50,000 to 75,000 clones, around 96% of which are singletons. Sequencing input: naive CD8+ T cells sorted from blood. These receptors were taken from a human donor in good health. Each CDR3 is given with its conserved first and last residue. A D gene is named only where the DNA matches it firmly. Clone size is shown for a subset of rows, as once, few, many or a class of expanded clone.

>16|TRBJ2-3|TRBV5-6|NA|NA
TGTGCCAGCACCACAGGGGGCGGGGGGAGCACAGATACGCAGTATTTT
CASTTGGGGSTDTQYF
>15|TRBJ2-1|TRBV13|NA|NA
TGTGCCAGCAGCTTAGTGAACGCGGGGAAGGCTGAGCAGTTCTTC
CASSLVNAGKAEQFF
>13|TRBJ1-6|TRBV27|NA|NA
TGTGCCAGCAGCCCCGGACCTGGCTCACCCCTCCACTTT
CASSPGPGSPLHF
>14|TRBJ2-1|TRBV27|NA|TRBD2
TGTGCCAGCAGCCCTAGCGGGGGGGCAAATGAGCAGTTCTTC
CASSPSGGANEQFF
>16|TRBJ1-2|TRBV4-1|NA|NA
TGCGCCAGCAGCCAAGGCGCGGGTGGGGACGCCGATGGCTACACCTTC
CASSQGAGGDADGYTF
>16|TRBJ2-7|TRBV4-3|NA|TRBD1
TGCGCCAGCAGCCAAGATCCCCCAGGGGGAGCCTACGAGCAGTACTTC
CASSQDPPGGAYEQYF
>14|TRBJ2-5|TRBV30|NA|TRBD2
TGTGCCTGGAGTTCCGGGACTAGTATCGAGACCCAGTACTTC
CAWSSGTSIETQYF
>13|TRBJ1-4|TRBV13|NA|NA
TGTGCCAGCAGCAGTCAGCGAGATGAAAAACTGTTTTTT
CASSSQRDEKLFF
>17|TRBJ2-1|TRBV28|NA|NA
TGTGCCAGCAGTTTTGGGGCGATGGCCCCCTCCTACAATGAGCAGTTCTTC
CASSFGAMAPSYNEQFF
>15|TRBJ2-3|TRBV2|NA|TRBD2
TGTGCCAGCACCTCCGGGACTAGCGGGGGGGCCACGCAGTATTTT
CASTSGTSGGATQYF
>16|TRBJ1-4|TRBV7-9|NA|NA
TGTGCCAGCAGCTTCCTAGACGGTGCAACTAATGAAAAACTGTTTTTT
CASSFLDGATNEKLFF
>16|TRBJ2-3|TRBV2|NA|TRBD2
TGTGCCAGCAGTGAATCGGGGGGACCGGGGGGAGATACGCAGTATTTT
CASSESGGPGGDTQYF
>15|TRBJ2-1|TRBV27|NA|NA
TGTGCCAGCAGTCAACAGGGGAGGAGCTACAATGAGCAGTTCTTC
CASSQQGRSYNEQFF
>14|TRBJ1-6|TRBV5-1|once|TRBD1
TGCGCCAGCAGCGAGACAGGGGATAATTCACCCCTCCACTTT
CASSETGDNSPLHF
>15|TRBJ2-3|TRBV13|NA|NA
TGTGCCAGCAGCGTCGGGACTGCCATGGGAGATACGCAGTATTTT
CASSVGTAMGDTQYF
>15|TRBJ1-2|TRBV11-2|NA|NA
TGTGCCAGCAGCCCATCCCACCCCCCCTCCTATGGCTACACCTTC
CASSPSHPPSYGYTF
>15|TRBJ2-1|TRBV13|NA|TRBD2
TGTGCCAGCAGAGTAGGACTAGCGGCCGACAATGAGCAGTTCTTC
CASRVGLAADNEQFF
>17|TRBJ2-1|TRBV10-3|NA|NA
TGTGCCATCAGGTTAGAGCGGGGAGATAGACAGGACAATGAGCAGTTCTTC
CAIRLERGDRQDNEQFF
>14|TRBJ2-3|TRBV7-2|NA|NA
TGTGCCAGCAGCCCGCTTGGGGGCCCAGATACGCAGTATTTT
CASSPLGGPDTQYF
>15|TRBJ2-3|TRBV10-1|NA|NA
TGCGCCAGCAGTGAAATGGACAGTTTTCCAGATACGCAGTATTTT
CASSEMDSFPDTQYF
>15|TRBJ2-1|TRBV15|NA|NA
TGTGCCACCAGCCCACTCCGGGATCGGGGCAATGAGCAGTTCTTC
CATSPLRDRGNEQFF
>14|TRBJ1-1|TRBV7-9|once|TRBD1
TGTGCCAGCAGCGAGACAGGGGATGGAACTGAAGCTTTCTTT
CASSETGDGTEAFF